This paragraph covers one T cell receptor (beta chain) sequence. There is no known antigen for this receptor. Base qualities are not at hand, and no much larger clone is one base apart. This entry is derived from a study of T-cell memory formation after mild COVID-19 (dated by TCRdb to about 2021). With respect to the entire study: TCR sequence clusters from the two donors were found to be largely donor specific. In two donors, T-cell clones that expanded and contracted after mild COVID-19 were followed by sequencing TCRalpha and TCRbeta repertoires longitudinally. Two young, previously healthy adult volunteers, one female and one male, were included in the cohort.

General findings and caveats noted by the study authors: Some responding clones were detected in pre-infection memory, suggesting pre-existing cross-reactive memory T cells joined the SARS-CoV-2 response. Whether the second-wave clones peaking on day 37 were SARS-CoV-2 specific was not confirmed. Contracting CD4+ clones turned up mainly in the CM and EM memory subsets, whereas EMRA was where CD8+ clones were enriched. From day 15 to 85, contracting clones showed balanced CD4/CD8 phenotypes, whereas a second wave of clones that expanded from day 15 to 37 leaned towards CD4+. Only a couple of mild cases were covered in the study, and larger cohorts including severe cases with pre-infection samples were considered necessary.

Sequenced using an Illumina NovaSeq 6000. TCRalpha and TCRbeta cDNA libraries were constructed by 5'RACE with constant-segment primers, with sample barcodes and unique molecular identifiers being introduced. RNA was extracted from every sample with Trizol reagent. Amplification of the libraries took two PCR steps, and the second step added a second sample barcode plus Illumina TruSeq adapters. Sequencing of libraries was performed on an Illumina NovaSeq with 2 x 150 bp paired-end reads. The study's own analysis went as follows. Demultiplexing of reads and collapsing into UMI-guided consensus sequences were performed with migec v1.2.7. Using mixcr v2.1.11, UMI consensuses were aligned to TRA and TRB V and J templates and then assembled into clonotypes. Expanded or contracted clonotypes were those called significant by both edgeR and NoisET, with noise models trained on biological replicates. For edgeR calls, a false discovery rate-adjusted p below 0.01 and a log2 fold-change threshold of 1 were applied. As an exploratory analysis of dynamics, PCA with hierarchical clustering was applied to max-normalized trajectories of the 1000 most abundant clonotypes. Separately sequenced CD4+ and CD8+ repertoires were used to assign a CD4 or CD8 phenotype to each responding clone. TCRdb cleaned the public reads at Q25 with fastp, built clones with MiXCR and kept in-frame beta chains. Every distinct CDR3 protein forms one entry, paired with its most common genes and DNA. TCRdb, not the authors, supplied the V and J calls. In all, the sample holds under 300,000 distinct CDR3 sequences, and roughly 8.2% of those were seen once. The ten largest clones take up approximately 23% of the sample.

Ficoll-Paque density gradient centrifugation was the method used to isolate PBMCs. Deletion took 1 base off V and 7 bases off J, with a span of 14 bases between the germline ends. The CDR3, cysteine through phenylalanine, is 14 amino acids long. The kept DNA is CDR3 alone, 42 bases in frame from the first base. CDR1 and CDR2 are read off the germline V gene (reference sequence) as SGHKS and YYEKEE. The sample comprised PBMCs or a T cell subset sorted from them (not recorded which). The receptor comes from a man between 18 and 35 years old who had mild COVID-19 (a few samples of this study predate the infection). The sample titles of this study are shuffled in the database, so cell type and time point are left out; the donor was told from shared clones. The V and J segments used are TRBV5-5 and TRBJ2-5, and TRBD2 may be the D gene, going by 6 matching bases. The CDR3 in this case is CASSLWGVRGTQYF. The nucleotide sequence is TGTGCCAGCAGCTTGTGGGGGGTACGGGGGACCCAGTACTTC. Here the CDR3 is joined to the reference TRBV5-5 and TRBJ2-5 genes, and the full variable domain is: DAGVTQSPTHLIKTRGQQVTLRCSPISGHKSVSWYQQVLGQGPQFIFQYYEKEERGRGNFPDRFSARQFPNYSSELNVNALLLGDSALYLCASSLWGVRGTQYFGPGTRLLVL.